This is a list of T cell receptor beta chains from one sample in a study of blood T cell repertoires in COVID-19. The data were produced by immunoSEQ multiplex PCR, yet TCRdb's version contains in-frame clones alone and is incomplete. This sample has about 300,000 clones, with almost 90% found just once. Specimen: PBMCs or T cells enriched from blood (not recorded which). The origin of the receptors is a woman aged 18-30 years with acute COVID-19. The CDR3 runs from the conserved cysteine through the conserved F or W.

TRBV28	14	CASSPGGRALEQYF
TRBV28	12	CASYLSPTEAFF
TRBV24-1	15	CATSGWETGANVLTF
TRBV28	14	CASTPPAGAMPQHF
TRBV19	13	CASSRTSITEAFF
TRBV5-1	16	CASSLAGTDIYNEQFF
TRBV27	16	CASSRSAAGGTDTQYF
TRBV7-9	16	CASSLATAADTDTQYF
TRBV25-1	11	CASTGNYGYTF
TRBV9	14	CASSVWGGSDTQYF
TRBV7-2	14	CASSSPGMNTEAFF
TRBV28	12	CASSLKGLEQYF
TRBV21-1	19	CASSKGDRGRTSSGNTIYF
TRBV5-1	13	CASSLDGGNTIYF
TRBV4-1	16	CASSQEPSGMKNIQYF
TRBV30	13	CACLGGYNYGYTF
TRBV21-1	15	CASSTWGGPHNEQFF
TRBV6-4	15	CASSGTSGSYNEQFF
TRBV5-1	14	CASSPSGGQETQYF
TRBV9	16	CASSAPVGQGEREAFF
TRBV9	14	CASGQGARGTEAFF
TRBV19	17	CASSIASRGQDNQPQHF
TRBV5-5	13	CASSSSQGTGYTF
TRBV4-2	17	CASSQDTGLAGFYEQYF
TRBV5-1	16	CASSFLRQGSNQPQHF
TRBV3-1/TRBV3-2	13	CASTRTSEETQYF
TRBV29-1	11	CSGLAADTQYF
TRBV28	17	CASTSGGGGSYNSPLHF
TRBV4-2	14	CASSQERLSYEQYF
TRBV28	13	CASSLGQKEPQHF
TRBV5-5	15	CASSLGLAGMVTQYF
TRBV28	13	CASSLLGRTGYTF
TRBV7-2	15	CASSLPGLATHEQYF
TRBV28	15	CASSLGGSGANVLTF
TRBV25-1	17	CASSEKGTSGRAYEQYF
TRBV30	14	CARSGAGGNYGYTF
TRBV19	14	CASSWRARGTEAFF
TRBV28	15	CASSQGTGQVDGYTF
TRBV19	13	CASSTQGDQPQHF